These 18 T cell receptor beta chains originate from one sample sequenced in a study of cytomegalovirus exposure and HLA in healthy donors. The PCR employed 60 Vbeta primers together with 13 Jbeta primers. TCRdb keeps only in-frame clones here, not all; method: immunoSEQ multiplex PCR. Found here are about 150,000 clones, approximately 80% of them singletons; the top ten hold 3.1%. The specimen was PBMCs. These TCRs come from a male donor in good health and CMV-seronegative.

This chain links TRBV4-1 with TRBJ1-2; D is unresolved. The CDR3 is made up of 14 amino acids. Germline loops: CDR1 MGHRA, CDR2 YSYEKL. With 1 base removed from V and 4 bases from J, the gap between germline ends came to 10 bases. The CDR3 loop reads CASSQGPGGYGYTF. CDR3 DNA sequence: TGCGCCAGCAGCCAAGGTCCGGGTGGCTATGGCTACACCTTC.

The CDR3: CASSLTGGGYEQYF. The CDR3 region has the DNA TGTGCCAGCAGCTTAACAGGGGGCGGCTACGAGCAGTACTTC. This chain links TRBV5-6 with TRBJ2-7; 9 bases are shared with TRBD1. This CDR3 contains 14 residues. Unmatched junction bases numbered 3, after V lost 2 bases and J lost 3 bases. CDR1 and CDR2 from the germline V gene are SGHDT and YYEEEE.

The V call is TRBV4-3, the J call TRBJ2-1; D gene unclear. This CDR3 region has 15 residues. The V gene's germline CDR1 is LGHNA and CDR2 YSLEER. The ends were cut back, 1 base at V and 3 bases at J, with 10 bases in the middle. The DNA for the CDR3 is TGCGCCAGCAGCCAAGCCCTCGACTTCTACAATGAGCAGTTCTTC. Translating gives CASSQALDFYNEQFF.

The chain combines TRBV19 with TRBJ2-2, with D perhaps matching TRBD2 (5 bases). V was shortened by 7 bases and J by 0 bases, with 18 bases between the two germline ends. Germline V CDR1 and CDR2: LNHDA, SQIVND (reference sequence). This CDR3 has 17 residues. Here the CDR3 DNA reads TGTGCCAGTACCCTGACGGGGTGGAGTTCGAACACCGGGGAGCTGTTTTTT. Its translation: CASTLTGWSSNTGELFF.

Worth noting for this clone: In the same sample, other DNA sequences code for this CDR3. The CDR3: CASSQGSGNTIYF. The DNA of the CDR3 is TGCGCCAGCAGCCAGGGCTCTGGAAACACCATATATTTT. The V and J genes are TRBV5-1 and TRBJ1-3, with TRBD1 as a possible D gene (5 bases). Trimming left V 4 bases short and J 0 bases short, with 5 bases between. Germline V gives CDR1 SGHRS, CDR2 YFSETQ. This CDR3 has 13 residues. Complete variable domain (other parts from reference TRBV5-1 and TRBJ1-3): KAGVTQTPRYLIKTRGQQVTLSCSPISGHRSVSWYQQTPGQGLQFLFEYFSETQRNKGNFPGRFSGRQFSNSRSEMNVSTLELGDSALYLCASSQGSGNTIYFGEGSWLTVV.

J is TRBJ2-7 and V is TRBV5-1, with 9 bases aligning to TRBD2. J was trimmed by 6 bases and V by 4 bases; bases with no gene match: 8. The CDR3 runs 14 residues. CDR1 is SGHRS and CDR2 is YFSETQ in the germline V gene. The chain's CDR3 is CASSPGGTSTEQYF. The CDR3 nucleotides read TGCGCCAGCAGCCCGGGGGGGACTAGCACCGAGCAGTACTTC.

This clone was seen once. J is TRBJ2-3 and V is TRBV6-4; 9 nucleotides agree with TRBD1. J was trimmed by 4 bases and V by 6 bases; bases with no gene match: 8. In germline, CDR1 is MRHNA, CDR2 SNTAGT. This CDR3 spans 15 amino acids. In DNA form, the CDR3 reads TGTGCCAGCAGCCTAAGACAGGGGGGGCCAGATACGCAGTATTTT. It is translated as CASSLRQGGPDTQYF.

The chain recombines TRBV11-2 with TRBJ2-2; a weak D match, TRBD2 (6 bases). Germline V gene lookup returns CDR1 SGHAT and CDR2 FQNNGV. The CDR3 runs to 16 residues. Trimming left V 2 bases short and J 1 base short, with 11 bases between. The CDR3 DNA reads TGTGCCAGCAGCTTACTCCGGGGGTTGAACACCGGGGAGCTGTTTTTT. Translation: CASSLLRGLNTGELFF.

The CDR3 DNA reads as TGTGCCAGCAGACCCACAGGACAACCTAATGAAAAACTGTTTTTT. It translates to CASRPTGQPNEKLFF. The chain is built from TRBV11-2 and TRBJ1-4; weak D call: TRBD1 (5 bases). The CDR3 consists of 15 residues. In germline, CDR1 is SGHAT, CDR2 FQNNGV. Trimming pared 6 bases from V and 3 bases from J, leaving 14 bases between. The variable domain in full, completed from reference TRBV11-2 and TRBJ1-4, reads EAGVAQSPRYKIIEKRQSVAFWCNPISGHATLYWYQQILGQGPKLLIQFQNNGVVDDSQLPKDRFSAERLKGVDSTLKIQPAKLEDSAVYLCASRPTGQPNEKLFFGSGTQLSVL.

J is TRBJ1-1 and V is TRBV7-2; a possible D gene is TRBD1 (6 bases). Per the germline V gene, CDR1 is SGHTA and CDR2 is FQGNSA. This CDR3 is 12 amino acids long. Trimming removed 3 bases from V and 11 bases from J, with 13 bases in between. The chain's CDR3 is CASSFAGAGAFF. The DNA of the CDR3 is TGTGCCAGCAGCTTTGCAGGGGCAGGGGCTTTCTTT.

The V and J genes are TRBV7-2 and TRBJ2-1, with 8 nucleotides matching TRBD2. With V trimmed by 1 base and J by 8 bases, 16 bases remained unmatched. CDR1 and CDR2 from the germline V gene are SGHTA and FQGNSA. The CDR3 loop spans 18 amino acids. The CDR3 spells CASSLVTMWGTRGDEQFF. Here the CDR3 DNA reads TGTGCCAGCAGCTTAGTCACGATGTGGGGGACTAGGGGTGATGAGCAGTTCTTC.

The J gene is TRBJ1-1, the V gene TRBV28; D remains unclear. The CDR3 loop spans 13 amino acids. Germline CDR1 MDHEN, CDR2 SYDVKM. The ends were cut back, 8 bases at V and 0 bases at J, with 10 bases in the middle. CDR3 coding DNA: TGTGCCAGCTACCGACAAATGAACACTGAAGCTTTCTTT. Protein: CASYRQMNTEAFF. Variable domain in full (rest from reference TRBV28 and TRBJ1-1): DVKVTQSSRYLVKRTGEKVFLECVQDMDHENMFWYRQDPGLGLRLIYFSYDVKMKEKGDIPEGYSVSREKKERFSLILESASTNQTSMYLCASYRQMNTEAFFGQGTRLTVV.

The J gene is TRBJ2-1, the V gene TRBV5-1; possibly TRBD2 for D (6 bases). The germline gives CDR1 SGHRS, CDR2 YFSETQ. The CDR3 sequence is 15 residues long. Trimming took off 4 bases at V and 8 bases at J, with 19 bases between the two ends. In DNA form, the CDR3 reads TGCGCCAGCAGCCCAGCCCGGGGGACCCTCCATGAGCAGTTCTTC. Translation gives CASSPARGTLHEQFF.

In regard to this clone: Other DNA sequences in this sample translate to the same CDR3. The chain links TRBV19 to TRBJ2-7; 12 nucleotides line up with TRBD1. Germline CDR1 and CDR2: LNHDA and SQIVND (reference sequence). CDR3 length: 15 amino acids. Trimming cost V 4 bases and J 4 bases; bases outside gene matches: 5. CDR3 bases: TGTGCCAGTAGTAGACCGGGACAGGGGGCATACGAGCAGTACTTC. Translating it yields CASSRPGQGAYEQYF. Drawing the rest from reference TRBV19 and TRBJ2-7, the complete variable domain is DGGITQSPKYLFRKEGQNVTLSCEQNLNHDAMYWYRQDPGQGLRLIYYSQIVNDFQKGDIAEGYSVSREKKESFPLTVTSAQKNPTAFYLCASSRPGQGAYEQYFGPGTRLTVT.

The V gene is TRBV19, the J gene TRBJ2-1, with TRBD2 matching over 12 bases. The V and J ends lost 5 bases and 0 bases, in that order; junction bases with no gene match: 5. Per germline, CDR1 LNHDA and CDR2 SQIVND (reference sequence). CDR3 length: 17 amino acids. The CDR3 sequence is CASSAGLAGTSYNEQFF. In DNA, the CDR3 is TGTGCCAGTAGTGCCGGACTAGCGGGAACCTCCTACAATGAGCAGTTCTTC. Supplemented by reference TRBV19 and TRBJ2-1, the full variable domain reads DGGITQSPKYLFRKEGQNVTLSCEQNLNHDAMYWYRQDPGQGLRLIYYSQIVNDFQKGDIAEGYSVSREKKESFPLTVTSAQKNPTAFYLCASSAGLAGTSYNEQFFGPGTRLTVL.

The chain joins TRBV9 to TRBJ2-7; TRBD1 agrees at 8 bases. Trimming removed 3 bases from V and 1 base from J; junction bases left unmatched: 0. The V gene's germline CDR1 is SGDLS and CDR2 YYNGEE. The length of the CDR3 is 13 residues. CDR3 sequence (DNA): TGTGCCAGCAGCGGACAGGGGTCCTACGAGCAGTACTTC. Protein: CASSGQGSYEQYF.

The V gene is TRBV6-1, the J gene TRBJ2-3; a possible D gene is TRBD1 (6 bases). The ends were cut back, 5 bases at V and 1 base at J, with 7 bases in the middle. Germline CDR1 and CDR2: MNHNS and SASEGT. The CDR3 length is 13 residues. The DNA of the CDR3 is TGTGCCAGCAGTAGACAGGGCACAGATACGCAGTATTTT. The encoded protein is CASSRQGTDTQYF.

The CDR3 sequence is CASSISGGPLTDTQYF. For the CDR3, the DNA is TGTGCCAGTAGTATTAGCGGGGGACCACTCACAGATACGCAGTATTTT. V gene TRBV19 combines with J gene TRBJ2-3, with 9 bases aligning to TRBD2. CDR3 length equals 16 residues. Looked up from germline, CDR1 is LNHDA and CDR2 is SQIVND (reference sequence). V trimming: 3 bases; J trimming: 2 bases; junction bases outside the gene matches: 6.